This T cell receptor (beta chain) was captured by sequencing in a study of siplizumab effects on memory and regulatory T cells. Trimming removed 5 bases from V and 6 bases from J; junction bases left unmatched: 14. Germline assignment: CDR1 SEHNR and CDR2 FQNEAQ (reference sequence). This CDR3 has 16 residues. TCRdb's table, derived via immunoSEQ multiplex PCR, lists solely in-frame clones and lacks some. The sample holds 98,000 or so clones, 93% seen once. Whole-study findings and limits: Most alloreactive clones went unmapped to unstimulated subsets; only a minor fraction mapped. Under siplizumab, alloreactive sequences traced to unstimulated CD4+ memory cells were significantly reduced. The naive T cell population seemed more diverse than memory cells and seemed a major contributor to the alloresponse.

About this clone itself: Its antigen is undetermined.

The specimen sequenced was Tregs sorted from blood. V and J are TRBV7-9 and TRBJ2-3, with TRBD2 matching 7 bases. This TCR derives from a human donor in good health. In DNA form, the CDR3 reads TGTGCCAGCAGCCCTAGGGAGGGGCCAGTGTTGGATACGCAGTATTTT. It yields the protein CASSPREGPVLDTQYF.